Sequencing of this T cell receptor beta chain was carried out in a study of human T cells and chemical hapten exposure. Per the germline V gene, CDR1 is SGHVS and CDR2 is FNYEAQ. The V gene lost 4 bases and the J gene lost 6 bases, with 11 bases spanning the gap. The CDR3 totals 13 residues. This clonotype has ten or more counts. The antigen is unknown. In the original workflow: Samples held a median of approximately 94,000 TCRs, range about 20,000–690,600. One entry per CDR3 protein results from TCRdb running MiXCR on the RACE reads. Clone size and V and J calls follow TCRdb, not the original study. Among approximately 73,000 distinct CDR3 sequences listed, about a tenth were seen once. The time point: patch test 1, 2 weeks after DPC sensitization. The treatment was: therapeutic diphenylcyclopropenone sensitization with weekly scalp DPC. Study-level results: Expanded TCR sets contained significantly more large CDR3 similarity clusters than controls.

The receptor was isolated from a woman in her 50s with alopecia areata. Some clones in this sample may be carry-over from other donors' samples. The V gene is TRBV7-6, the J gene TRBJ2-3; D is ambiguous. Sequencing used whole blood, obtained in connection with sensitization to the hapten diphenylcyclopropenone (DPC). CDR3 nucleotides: TGTGCCAGCAGCTCTCGACCGGAGGATACGCAGTATTTT. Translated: CASSSRPEDTQYF. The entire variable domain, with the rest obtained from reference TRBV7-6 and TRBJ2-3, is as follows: GAGVSQSPRYKVTKRGQDVALRCDPISGHVSLYWYRQALGQGPEFLTYFNYEAQQDKSGLPNDRFSAERPEGSISTLTIQRTEQRDSAMYRCASSSRPEDTQYFGPGTRLTVL.